This T cell receptor (beta chain) was observed in a study of T cell changes during pregnancy in multiple sclerosis. There are 15 residues in the CDR3. CDR1 is SGHTA, CDR2 FQGNSA, per germline. Trimming pared 4 bases from V and 2 bases from J, leaving 15 bases between. TCRdb keeps only in-frame clones here, not all; method: immunoSEQ multiplex PCR. The table lists tens of thousands of clones, around 92% of them singletons. This TCR derives from a female donor with multiple sclerosis, enrolled in a pregnancy study. The rearrangement uses TRBV7-2 and TRBJ2-7; TRBD2 is a possible D gene (6 bases). The source material was peripheral blood, sampled in the first trimester of pregnancy. CDR3 bases: TGTGCCAGCAGCTCCCGGGGGACCCAAACCTACGAGCAGTACTTC. Translated: CASSSRGTQTYEQYF.